Reported below is one T cell receptor (beta chain). The sample belongs to a study of blood T cell repertoires in COVID-19. Study overall: Samples taken during acute and convalescent COVID-19 were collected in the United States, Italy and Spain. T cells, B-cell-depleted T cells, or PBMCs provided the cDNA or gDNA that served as material.

Original processing methods: Nucleated cell number was recorded as an estimate derived from reference gene primer amplification. Generated by immunoSEQ multiplex PCR, the TCRdb table keeps only in-frame clones and is missing some. The DNA was the basis for D and trimming; V, J and clone size are from that table. The table records 93,000 or so clones, about 89% of them present only once. The CDR3 totals 14 residues. Germline CDR1 reads MNHEY; CDR2 reads SVGAGI. V was trimmed by 5 bases and J by 4 bases, leaving 13 bases between them. The rearrangement links TRBV6-5 to TRBJ2-3, with D possibly TRBD2 on 5 matching bases. The TCR originated in a woman in her sixties or seventies with acute or convalescent COVID-19. Sequenced: peripheral blood. The CDR3 loop reads CASSLSGGADTQYF. The CDR3 nucleotides read TGTGCCAGCAGTCTGAGCGGTGGTGCAGATACGCAGTATTTT.